These T cell receptor beta chains were read from a single sample in a study of cytomegalovirus exposure and HLA in healthy donors. Method: immunoSEQ multiplex PCR; TCRdb's copy keeps in-frame clones and lacks some. The profile shows approximately 100,000 clones, roughly 70% of them singletons. Sequencing was carried out using PBMCs. The receptors here all came from a man between 45 and 60 years old in good health and CMV-seronegative. Each CDR3 is given with its conserved first and last residue. The order of the fields is clone size, V gene, J gene, D gene, CDR3 DNA, CDR3 protein. D genes are given only for firm matches. Clone size is stated in some rows and not others, as once, few, many or a class when expanded.

size: .; V: TRBV7-9; J: TRBJ2-7; D: .; DNA: TGTGCCAGCAGCTTCAACTCGTACGAGCAGTACTTC; CDR3: CASSFNSYEQYF
size: .; V: TRBV2; J: TRBJ1-1; D: .; DNA: TGTGCCAGCAGTGAATTTGGGGCGAGAGACACTGAAGCTTTCTTT; CDR3: CASSEFGARDTEAFF
size: .; V: TRBV5-4; J: TRBJ1-4; D: TRBD1; DNA: TGTGCCAGCAGCATCCGGGACAGGGGGGCACAACTGTTTTTT; CDR3: CASSIRDRGAQLFF
size: few; V: TRBV7-9; J: TRBJ2-5; D: TRBD2; DNA: TGTTCCAGCAGCTTCTTGGCGGGGGTCGAGACCCAGTACTTC; CDR3: CSSSFLAGVETQYF
size: few; V: TRBV6-1; J: TRBJ2-3; D: .; DNA: TGTGCCAGCAGTGACGGGCAGGGAACAGATACGCAGTATTTT; CDR3: CASSDGQGTDTQYF
size: .; V: TRBV28; J: TRBJ1-6; D: TRBD1; DNA: TGTGCCAGCAGTCCGGGACAGGGGTGGAATTCACCCCTCCACTTT; CDR3: CASSPGQGWNSPLHF
size: once; V: TRBV29-1; J: TRBJ1-2; D: .; DNA: TGCAGCGAGGGGGACCGGGACTATGGCTACACCTTC; CDR3: CSEGDRDYGYTF
size: .; V: TRBV28; J: TRBJ2-5; D: .; DNA: TGTGCCAGCAGTTTCCACATTTATGTACGACTACAACAAGAGACCCAGTACTTC; CDR3: CASSFHIYVRLQQETQYF
size: .; V: TRBV7-2; J: TRBJ1-5; D: .; DNA: TGTGCCAGCAGCTTATTCTCCGGTAGCAATCAGCCCCAGCATTTT; CDR3: CASSLFSGSNQPQHF
size: once; V: TRBV2; J: TRBJ2-1; D: TRBD2; DNA: TGTGCCAGCAGTGTGCGGGGGGACAATGAGCAGTTCTTC; CDR3: CASSVRGDNEQFF
size: few; V: TRBV25-1; J: TRBJ1-1; D: .; DNA: TGTGCCAGCAGTGAAGGAGTCAGCGAAGCTTTCTTT; CDR3: CASSEGVSEAFF
size: .; V: TRBV6-5; J: TRBJ1-1; D: .; DNA: TGTGCCAGCAGTCAAAGGGGGGGTGGCACTGAAGCTTTCTTT; CDR3: CASSQRGGGTEAFF
size: .; V: TRBV4-1; J: TRBJ2-3; D: .; DNA: TGCGCCAGCAGCCCCAGCGGGACAGATACGCAGTATTTT; CDR3: CASSPSGTDTQYF
size: .; V: TRBV5-4; J: TRBJ1-2; D: .; DNA: TGTGCCAGCACCCGGGACACCCTAGGCTATGGCTACACCTTC; CDR3: CASTRDTLGYGYTF
size: once; V: TRBV9; J: TRBJ2-5; D: TRBD2; DNA: TGTGCCAGCAGCGTTAGCGGGAGGGCGGAGACCCAGTACTTC; CDR3: CASSVSGRAETQYF
size: .; V: TRBV7-2; J: TRBJ2-1; D: .; DNA: TGTGCCAGCAGAGGAGGGGATGCCAATGAGCAGTTCTTC; CDR3: CASRGGDANEQFF
size: .; V: TRBV9; J: TRBJ1-1; D: .; DNA: TGTGCCAGCAGCGTAGTCAGGAACACTGAAGCTTTCTTT; CDR3: CASSVVRNTEAFF
size: .; V: TRBV29-1; J: TRBJ2-2; D: .; DNA: TGCAGCGTTGACGAAGCCATCTCTACCACCGGGGAGCTGTTTTTT; CDR3: CSVDEAISTTGELFF
size: .; V: TRBV11-2; J: TRBJ2-1; D: TRBD1; DNA: TGTGCCAGCAGCCCACGGGACAGGGTTGTGGGGGAGCAGTTCTTC; CDR3: CASSPRDRVVGEQFF
size: .; V: TRBV9; J: TRBJ1-6; D: .; DNA: TGTGCCAGCAGCGTTGGGGGCCTAGGAGAAACCCTCCACTTT; CDR3: CASSVGGLGETLHF
size: .; V: TRBV21-1; J: TRBJ1-2; D: .; DNA: TGTGCCAGAGGGGACTATGGCTACACCTTC; CDR3: CARGDYGYTF
size: many; V: TRBV28; J: TRBJ2-7; D: TRBD1; DNA: TGTGCCAGCAGTTCTACAGGGGGCAGGAACGAGCAGTACTTC; CDR3: CASSSTGGRNEQYF
size: .; V: TRBV5-1; J: TRBJ2-5; D: TRBD2; DNA: TGCGCCAGCAGCTTGGCGACGGGAGGCCAAGAGACCCAGTACTTC; CDR3: CASSLATGGQETQYF
size: few; V: TRBV19; J: TRBJ2-1; D: TRBD2; DNA: TGTGCCAGTAGTTCGGCGGGAGGCGGCTACAATGAGCAGTTCTTC; CDR3: CASSSAGGGYNEQFF
size: once; V: TRBV20-1; J: TRBJ2-1; D: .; DNA: TGCAGTGCTAGAGATCTACGCGAGCAGTTCTTC; CDR3: CSARDLREQFF
size: .; V: TRBV5-1; J: TRBJ2-1; D: TRBD2; DNA: TGCGCCAGCAGCCTGGCGGGACTAACCGACAATGAGCAGTTCTTC; CDR3: CASSLAGLTDNEQFF
size: .; V: TRBV5-4; J: TRBJ1-2; D: .; DNA: TGTGCCAGCGGCAGTTCGGGCGGGGGGGCCCATGGCTACACCTTC; CDR3: CASGSSGGGAHGYTF
size: few; V: TRBV4-1; J: TRBJ1-6; D: .; DNA: TGCGCCAGCAGCCAAGATGGGCCCGGATCGTCCTATAATTCACCCCTCCACTTT; CDR3: CASSQDGPGSSYNSPLHF
size: once; V: TRBV5-1; J: TRBJ2-1; D: TRBD2; DNA: TGCGCCAGCAGCTCCCAGGGACTAGCGGGGGGGCCGGATGAGCAGTTCTTC; CDR3: CASSSQGLAGGPDEQFF